These 27 T cell receptor beta chains came from one sample sequenced in a study of read filtering for tumor transcriptome and immune sequencing. The library was built from about 400 ng RNA with molecular barcoded adaptors for alpha/delta and beta/gamma chains. In TCRdb, the reads were re-called with MiXCR into one record per CDR3 protein. There are 100,000 to 150,000 distinct CDR3 sequences in the sample; approximately 13% occur only once, and about 8.6% lies in the top ten. The specimen was a population of CD138-negative cells sorted from bone marrow. The receptor source for this set is a donor over 35 with multiple myeloma.

This clonotype showed up many times. The chain has TRBV4-1 and TRBJ1-1, with a tentative D call TRBD1 (5 bases). The CDR3 is made up of 16 amino acids. V was clipped by 1 base and J by 1 base, with 13 bases between them. CDR1 and CDR2 (germline): MGHRA, YSYEKL. The CDR3 here is CASSQVVGRANTEAFF. In DNA, the CDR3 is TGCGCCAGCAGCCAAGTGGTCGGCAGGGCGAACACTGAAGCTTTCTTT.

This clonotype was detected many times. The chain links TRBV29-1 to TRBJ2-3; no clear D gene. The V gene's germline CDR1 is SQVTM and CDR2 ANQGSEA. V lost 3 bases and J 15 bases, leaving 7 bases between the germline ends. The CDR3 is 8 amino acids. Written as DNA, the CDR3 is TGCAGCGTTGACGTGTTATATTTT. Amino acid sequence: CSVDVLYF.

In its sample, this clonotype was seen many times. The genes are TRBV7-9 and TRBJ2-3; 7 bases map to TRBD1. CDR1 and CDR2 (germline): SEHNR, FQNEAQ (reference sequence). V shed 2 bases, J shed 6 bases, and the junction held 8 bases outside the gene matches. This CDR3 region has 15 residues. DNA of the CDR3: TGTGCCAGCAGCTTACAGGGGGTCCAGCGGGATACGCAGTATTTT. The encoded protein is CASSLQGVQRDTQYF. Full variable domain (rest looked up from reference TRBV7-9 and TRBJ2-3): DTGVSQNPRHKITKRGQNVTFRCDPISEHNRLYWYRQTLGQGPEFLTYFQNEAQLEKSRLLSDRFSAERPKGSFSTLEIQRTEQGDSAMYLCASSLQGVQRDTQYFGPGTRLTVL.

This clonotype was seen at least ten times. The V gene is TRBV29-1, the J gene TRBJ2-3; D is uncertain. CDR1 and CDR2 from the germline V gene are SQVTM and ANQGSEA. The length of the CDR3 is 14 residues. The germline V and J ends were trimmed by 7 bases and 0 bases, with 14 bases remaining between them. This chain's CDR3 is CSALNRKSTDTQYF. The CDR3 region has the DNA TGCAGCGCCCTAAACCGCAAAAGCACAGATACGCAGTATTTT.

This clonotype was seen repeatedly, ten times or more. The rearrangement joins TRBV9 to TRBJ2-7; D remains unclear. Between the trimmed V and J ends, which lost 0 bases and 7 bases, there was a span of 11 bases. The germline CDR1 and CDR2 sequences are SGDLS and YYNGEE. The CDR3 length is 13 residues. CDR3 DNA sequence: TGTGCCAGCAGCGTAGTGCCGGGTCGAGAGCAGTACTTC. Amino acids: CASSVVPGREQYF.

The chain couples TRBV5-4 to TRBJ2-3; D tentatively fits TRBD1 or TRBD2 (5 bases each). Germline V gene sequence: CDR1 SGHNT, CDR2 YYREEE (reference sequence). The CDR3 length is 15 residues. V lost 2 bases and J lost 1, with 11 bases in between. As DNA, the CDR3 is TGTGCCAGCAGCTTTTGGGGGAGCCGCACAGATACGCAGTATTTT. Translating it yields CASSFWGSRTDTQYF.

Regarding this clonotype: Since a much larger clone is just one base distant, this may be a read error. The genes are TRBV13 and TRBJ2-2; tentatively, D is TRBD1 or TRBD2 (6 bases each). This CDR3 is built from 13 residues. The germline gives CDR1 PRHDT, CDR2 FYEKMQ (reference sequence). The CDR3 loop is CASIIGGTGELLF. CDR3 DNA: TGTGCCAGCATCATAGGGGGGACCGGGGAGCTGCTTTTT.

This clonotype was detected ten times or more. The genes are TRBV16 and TRBJ2-4; D may be TRBD1 (6 bases). The germline V gene encodes CDR1 KGHSY and CDR2 FQNENV. There are 17 residues in the CDR3. With 4 bases removed from V and 1 base from J, the gap between germline ends came to 17 bases. In DNA form, the CDR3 reads TGTGCCAGCAGCCCAGGGGCGGGCGCCTCGGCCAAAAACATTCAGTACTTC. Protein product: CASSPGAGASAKNIQYF.

With regard to this clonotype: One base separates it from a far larger clone, so it is likely a read error. The V gene is TRBV11-2, the J gene TRBJ1-1; D may be TRBD1 (6 bases). The CDR3 sequence is 12 residues long. CDR1 and CDR2 from the germline V gene are SGHAT and FQNNGV. The V and J ends lost 5 bases and 9 bases respectively, with 13 bases between them. The DNA of the CDR3 is TGTGCCAGCAGCGGGACAAGGGATCAAGCTTTCTTT. Protein: CASSGTRDQAFF. The variable domain in full, completed from reference TRBV11-2 and TRBJ1-1, reads EAGVAQSPRYKIIEKRQSVAFWCNPISGHATLYWYQQILGQGPKLLIQFQNNGVVDDSQLPKDRFSAERLKGVDSTLKIQPAKLEDSAVYLCASSGTRDQAFFGQGTRLTVV.

In regard to this clonotype: A junction end diverges from the germline sequence, so it may reflect a read error. The CDR3 DNA sequence: TGCGCCAGCTGCTTGACTCATAATGAGCAGTTCTTC. Amino acid sequence: CASCLTHNEQFF. The rearrangement links TRBV5-1 to TRBJ2-1; D unclear. In germline, CDR1 is SGHRS, CDR2 YFSETQ. The CDR3 has 12 amino acids.

This clonotype showed up many times. V usage is TRBV7-9 and J usage is TRBJ2-1; 11 nucleotides agree with TRBD2. With 7 bases clipped from V and 8 bases from J, the junction kept 4 bases outside the gene matches. Per the germline V gene, CDR1 is SEHNR and CDR2 is FQNEAQ (reference sequence). This CDR3 contains 13 residues. The CDR3 is CASIGTSGYEQFF. CDR3 in DNA: TGTGCCAGCATAGGGACTAGCGGCTATGAGCAGTTCTTC.

In its sample, this clonotype was seen many times. This rearrangement joins TRBV7-2 to TRBJ2-3; a weak D match, TRBD2 (5 bases). V dropped 1 base and J dropped 0 bases, with 8 bases sitting between them. This CDR3 is 15 amino acids long. Germline CDR1 SGHTA, CDR2 FQGNSA. CDR3 sequence reads: CASSLDGGSTDTQYF. DNA for the CDR3: TGTGCCAGCAGCTTAGACGGCGGGAGCACAGATACGCAGTATTTT.

Remarks on this clonotype: Since a much larger clone is just one base distant, this may be a read error. The V call is TRBV12-3 or TRBV12-4, the J call TRBJ1-1; tentatively, D is TRBD1 (6 bases). CDR3 length: 13 amino acids. Deletions cut 2 bases from V and 4 bases from J, with 8 bases between. Written as DNA, the CDR3 is TGTGCCAGCAGTTTATACAGGGTCACTGAAGCTTTCTTT. Amino acids: CASSLYRVTEAFF.

This clonotype was counted ten times or more. The chain recombines TRBV19 with TRBJ1-5; D is ambiguous. The CDR3 runs to 13 residues. The germline V gene has CDR1 LNHDA and CDR2 SQIVND (reference sequence). V was trimmed by 8 bases and J by 0 bases, leaving 8 bases between them. In DNA form, the CDR3 reads TGTGCCAGTGTTCAGTATAGCAATCAGCCCCAGCATTTT. This gives the protein CASVQYSNQPQHF. Using reference TRBV19 and TRBJ1-5 for the parts outside the CDR3, the full variable domain is DGGITQSPKYLFRKEGQNVTLSCEQNLNHDAMYWYRQDPGQGLRLIYYSQIVNDFQKGDIAEGYSVSREKKESFPLTVTSAQKNPTAFYLCASVQYSNQPQHFGDGTRLSIL.

This clonotype was counted at least ten times. The V gene is TRBV11-2, the J gene TRBJ2-3; TRBD1 agrees at 7 bases. V was clipped by 4 bases and J by 4 bases; unmatched bases: 8. Germline loops: CDR1 SGHAT, CDR2 FQNNGV. CDR3 length: 15 residues. CDR3: CASSSIRGPADTQYF. The CDR3 nucleotides are TGTGCCAGCAGCTCAATAAGGGGGCCGGCAGATACGCAGTATTTT.

Many counts were recorded for this clonotype. The chain joins TRBV5-1 to TRBJ1-1; maybe TRBD1 (6 bases). The V gene's germline CDR1 is SGHRS and CDR2 YFSETQ. V gave up 0 bases and J gave up 6 bases, with 15 bases separating them. The CDR3 is 15 residues long. In nucleotides, the CDR3 is TGCGCCAGCAGCTTGGCCAGGGGAGGGCTGGCTGAAGCTTTCTTT. Amino acid sequence: CASSLARGGLAEAFF. Full variable domain (outside the CDR3, taken from reference TRBV5-1 and TRBJ1-1): KAGVTQTPRYLIKTRGQQVTLSCSPISGHRSVSWYQQTPGQGLQFLFEYFSETQRNKGNFPGRFSGRQFSNSRSEMNVSTLELGDSALYLCASSLARGGLAEAFFGQGTRLTVV.

This clonotype was counted at least ten times. The chain employs TRBV7-9 and TRBJ2-1, with D uncertain. CDR3 size: 14 residues. Germline assignment: CDR1 SEHNR and CDR2 FQNEAQ (reference sequence). V lost 2 bases to trimming and J lost 7 bases, with 12 bases between them. The CDR3 DNA follows: TGTGCCAGCAGCTTATCAGGCCAGATGAATGAGCAGTTCTTC. Encoded protein: CASSLSGQMNEQFF.

This clonotype was detected many times. The J gene is TRBJ2-1, the V gene TRBV7-2, with 10 bases aligning to TRBD2. The germline gives CDR1 SGHTA, CDR2 FQGNSA. The CDR3 extends over 14 amino acids. V lost 2 bases and J lost 9; bases outside the gene matches: 4. The CDR3: CASSLYPSGSEQFF. CDR3 coding DNA: TGTGCCAGCAGCTTATACCCTAGCGGGAGTGAGCAGTTCTTC.

This clonotype was seen at least ten times. CDR3 protein: CASSGTSGSEQFF. The CDR3 DNA reads as TGTGCCAGCAGCGGGACTAGCGGAAGTGAGCAGTTCTTC. V usage is TRBV13 and J usage is TRBJ2-1; TRBD2 aligns across 11 bases. There are 13 residues in the CDR3. Germline lookup yields CDR1 PRHDT and CDR2 FYEKMQ (reference sequence). V was pared by 5 bases and J by 9 bases, with 3 bases of the junction left unmatched.

This clonotype was found many times. The chain joins TRBV29-1 to TRBJ2-1, with D perhaps TRBD1 (6 bases). The germline V gene has CDR1 SQVTM and CDR2 ANQGSEA. The CDR3 contains 16 residues. With 1 base removed from V and 0 bases from J, the gap between germline ends came to 13 bases. The CDR3, as DNA: TGCAGCGTTGAAGGGGGGCCGCGCGTCTCCTACAATGAGCAGTTCTTC. It codes for CSVEGGPRVSYNEQFF.

This clonotype was counted a single time. The gene calls are TRBV4-1 and TRBJ2-3; 7 positions agree with TRBD2. The CDR3 runs 17 residues. Germline trimming cut 4 bases from V and 1 base from J; bases unmatched to any gene: 11. In germline, CDR1 is MGHRA, CDR2 YSYEKL. CDR3 DNA: TGCGCCAGCAGCCGCGGGGGAGTCCTCGGCGGCACAGATACGCAGTATTTT. This translates into CASSRGGVLGGTDTQYF.

Concerning this clonotype itself: Given a far larger clone just one base away, this is likely a sequencing read error. The chain is built from TRBV6-1 and TRBJ2-7, with 12 bases fitting TRBD2. The CDR3 runs to 17 residues. Germline trimming cut 8 bases from V and 7 bases from J; bases unmatched to any gene: 18. Germline V gives CDR1 MNHNS, CDR2 SASEGT. The CDR3 DNA sequence: TGTGCCAGCCTCAAGGAGGGGCTAGCGGGAGGGCGCAATGAGCAGTACTTC. Protein sequence: CASLKEGLAGGRNEQYF.

This clonotype was detected only a few times. This rearrangement joins TRBV7-3 to TRBJ2-2; 8 positions match TRBD2. CDR3 length equals 16 residues. CDR1 and CDR2 from the germline V gene are SGHTA and FQGTGA. Unmatched junction bases numbered 9, after V lost 5 bases and J lost 4 bases. The CDR3 DNA reads as TGTGCCAGCAGCCGAGCCGCCACTAGCGGCACCGGGGAGCTGTTTTTT. Translation gives CASSRAATSGTGELFF.

At least ten counts were recorded for this clonotype. This chain uses TRBV6-2 or TRBV6-3 with TRBJ2-3, with 8 positions matching TRBD1. There are 16 residues in the CDR3. Germline lookup yields CDR1 MNHEY and CDR2 SVGEGT. Germline trimming cut 6 bases from V and 9 bases from J; bases unmatched to any gene: 17. DNA of the CDR3: TGTGCCAGCAGCCTCGGGGCAGGGGGCCCCGGGTTCACGCAGTATTTT. Translated: CASSLGAGGPGFTQYF.

At least ten counts were recorded for this clonotype. J is TRBJ2-3 and V is TRBV6-1; 8 positions agree with TRBD2. Germline CDR1 is MNHNS and CDR2 is SASEGT. The CDR3 sequence is 15 residues long. V shed 7 bases and J 7 bases; nucleotides not matched to a gene: 13. The CDR3: CASKGLDLLFYTQYF. Here the CDR3 DNA reads TGTGCCAGCAAGGGACTAGATCTTCTTTTCTATACGCAGTATTTT.

There are many counts of this clonotype. V gene TRBV12-5 combines with J gene TRBJ1-1, with TRBD1 as a possible D gene (6 bases). The CDR3 runs to 12 residues. The germline gives CDR1 LGHNT, CDR2 FRNRAP. V was cut by 6 bases and J by 8 bases, with 13 bases left in between. The DNA of the CDR3 is TGTGCTAGTGGCCTGGACAGCTCGGAAGCTTTCTTT. Amino acids: CASGLDSSEAFF. Full variable domain (remainder filled in from reference TRBV12-5 and TRBJ1-1): DARVTQTPRHKVTEMGQEVTMRCQPILGHNTVFWYRQTMMQGLELLAYFRNRAPLDDSGMPKDRFSAEMPDATLATLKIQPSEPRDSAVYFCASGLDSSEAFFGQGTRLTVV.

In its sample, this clonotype was seen many times. The gene calls are TRBV7-2 and TRBJ2-5; D is uncertain. CDR3 length: 12 amino acids. Germline-derived CDR1 and CDR2 are SGHTA and FQGNSA. V lost 3 bases to trimming and J lost 6 bases, with 8 bases between them. CDR3 amino acids: CASSLKGQTQYF. The CDR3 region has the DNA TGTGCCAGCAGCTTGAAAGGGCAGACCCAGTACTTC.